One sample yielded the 25 T cell receptor beta chains listed below, sequenced in a study of T-cell reconstitution after alpha-beta-depleted transplantation in children (TCRdb year 2016). The protocol used for the library was PCR. Sequencing relied on an Illumina HiSeq 2500. To normalize quantification of the TCRbeta repertoire, the TCR libraries were built with molecular barcoding that relied on unique molecular identifiers. Starting from the raw public reads, TCRdb applied fastp trimming at Q25, assembled clones with MiXCR and retained in-frame beta chains. Each CDR3 protein gets just one entry, which takes the most common genes and DNA from the rows behind it. The sample contains roughly 100,000 distinct CDR3 sequences, more than 7% of them found a single time. Of the sample, approximately 7% falls within the top ten clones. The material sequenced was PBMCs from the stem cell graft donor, taken from the stem cell graft. Receptor source: a human donor who donated a stem cell graft to a child with congenital amegakaryocytic thrombocytopenia.

This clonotype occurred a few times. The chain couples TRBV18 to TRBJ2-5; no definite D call. The germline V gene has CDR1 KGHSH and CDR2 LQKENI. V shed 5 bases and J shed 3 bases, with 7 bases lying between them. The CDR3 is made up of 12 amino acids. The CDR3 region is CASSFREETQYF. The CDR3 coding sequence is TGTGCCAGCTCATTCCGGGAAGAGACCCAGTACTTC.

This clonotype appeared many times. This chain connects TRBV12-3 or TRBV12-4 to TRBJ1-1; tentative D call: TRBD1 (6 bases). This CDR3 is 16 amino acids long. The germline V and J ends were trimmed by 3 bases and 1 base, with 15 bases remaining between them. The CDR3 DNA follows: TGTGCCAGCAGTTTTTCGGGGGGCGCGGGGAACACTGAAGCTTTCTTT. Translating gives CASSFSGGAGNTEAFF.

This clonotype appeared many times. The chain joins TRBV6-5 to TRBJ1-5; D gene unclear. CDR3 length: 14 amino acids. V shed 5 bases and J shed 2 bases, with 10 bases lying between them. CDR1 and CDR2 (germline): MNHEY, SVGAGI. Written as DNA, the CDR3 is TGTGCCAGCAGTAACAGAGCTGGCAATCAGCCCCAGCATTTT. It translates to CASSNRAGNQPQHF.

At least ten counts were recorded for this clonotype. The rearrangement uses TRBV6-1 and TRBJ1-1; 7 bases are a match to TRBD1. Germline trimming cut 7 bases from V and 1 base from J; bases unmatched to any gene: 3. There are 13 residues in the CDR3. From germline, CDR1 is MNHNS and CDR2 SASEGT. The CDR3 nucleotides read TGTGCCAGCATGAAGGGGGCGAACACTGAAGCTTTCTTT. This translates into CASMKGANTEAFF.

This clonotype was counted at least ten times. The chain combines TRBV12-3 or TRBV12-4 with TRBJ2-1; 9 bases are shared with TRBD2. This CDR3 spans 15 amino acids. The V gene end was trimmed by 5 bases and the J gene end by 4 bases; junction bases not matched to a gene: 6. Written as DNA, the CDR3 is TGTGCCAGCAGTCTCCATAGCGGGAGTTACAATGAGCAGTTCTTC. Its protein is CASSLHSGSYNEQFF.

There are many counts of this clonotype. The genes are TRBV20-1 and TRBJ2-1; 8 bases are shared with TRBD1. CDR1 is DFQATT and CDR2 is SNEGSKA in the germline V gene (reference sequence). With 6 bases clipped from V and 8 bases from J, the junction kept 9 bases outside the gene matches. This CDR3 is built from 13 residues. CDR3 DNA sequence: TGCAGTGCGGACGGACAGGGTAGATATGAGCAGTTCTTC. Translation: CSADGQGRYEQFF.

There are many counts of this clonotype. This chain links TRBV12-3 or TRBV12-4 with TRBJ2-2, with D unclear. V lost 4 bases to trimming and J lost 3 bases, with 9 bases between them. This CDR3 region has 14 residues. The CDR3 is CASSSGSHTGELFF. For the CDR3, the DNA is TGTGCCAGCAGTTCTGGGTCCCACACCGGGGAGCTGTTTTTT.

The rearrangement joins TRBV2 to TRBJ2-7; the D is unclear. The CDR3 spans 12 residues. Germline assignment: CDR1 SNHLY and CDR2 FYNNEI. The ends were cut back, 3 bases at V and 0 bases at J, with 3 bases in the middle. For the CDR3, the DNA is TGTGCCAGCAGTGATTTCTCCTACGAGCAGTACTTC. Protein sequence: CASSDFSYEQYF.

This clonotype occurred many times. The gene calls are TRBV6-1 and TRBJ2-7, with D unclear. The CDR3 extends over 13 amino acids. Germline V lookup: CDR1 MNHNS, CDR2 SASEGT. With 6 bases removed from V and 2 bases from J, the gap between germline ends came to 11 bases. CDR3 sequence (DNA): TGTGCCAGCAGGACAATCGCAGCCTACGAGCAGTACTTC. It translates to CASRTIAAYEQYF.

The table lists this clonotype with a few counts. The CDR3 spells CASSFMSPSAFF. The DNA for the CDR3 is TGTGCCAGCAGCTTTATGTCCCCATCAGCTTTCTTT. The rearrangement links TRBV7-2 to TRBJ1-1; no clear D. Germline CDR1 SGHTA, CDR2 FQGNSA. The CDR3 loop spans 12 amino acids. V shed 3 bases and J shed 10 bases, with 12 bases lying between them.

The chain combines TRBV28 with TRBJ2-3; 11 bases are a match to TRBD2. Germline trimming cut 3 bases from V and 4 bases from J; bases unmatched to any gene: 6. In germline, CDR1 is MDHEN, CDR2 SYDVKM. The CDR3 is 16 amino acids. The CDR3 DNA is TGTGCCAGCAGTTTTCTAGCGGGAGGATCCCCAGATACGCAGTATTTT. Its translation: CASSFLAGGSPDTQYF.

This clonotype has at least ten counts. The chain is built from TRBV4-2 and TRBJ2-1, with D tentatively TRBD2 (7 bases). The CDR3 is 17 amino acids. With 0 bases removed from V and 2 bases from J, the gap between germline ends came to 14 bases. Germline CDR1 and CDR2: LGHNA and YNFKEQ. The CDR3 nucleotides are TGTGCCAGCAGCCAAGATGAAAGGGGGGGTGCCTACAATGAGCAGTTCTTC. Translated, it gives CASSQDERGGAYNEQFF.

The chain couples TRBV20-1 to TRBJ2-2, with 7 positions matching TRBD2. Germline V gene lookup returns CDR1 DFQATT and CDR2 SNEGSKA (reference sequence). With V trimmed by 5 bases and J by 4 bases, 13 bases remained unmatched. This CDR3 has 16 residues. DNA for the CDR3: TGCAGTGCTCCTAATCCCCAAGCGGGAAGCACCGGGGAGCTGTTTTTT. Its translation is CSAPNPQAGSTGELFF.

This clonotype showed up many times. V gene TRBV5-1 combines with J gene TRBJ2-5; D gene unclear. Germline CDR1 and CDR2: SGHRS and YFSETQ. V gave up 0 bases and J gave up 3 bases, with 3 bases separating them. The CDR3 sequence is 12 residues long. The CDR3 DNA sequence: TGCGCCAGCAGCTTGGGGAAAGAGACCCAGTACTTC. It encodes CASSLGKETQYF.

This clonotype is medium-sized. The rearrangement uses TRBV20-1 and TRBJ1-6, with D perhaps matching TRBD1 (5 bases). The CDR3 runs 18 residues. Trimming pared 1 base from V and 9 bases from J, leaving 25 bases between. Looked up from germline, CDR1 is DFQATT and CDR2 is SNEGSKA (reference sequence). CDR3 residues: CSARVRPLLTGEGSPLHF. CDR3 in DNA: TGCAGTGCTAGAGTCCGACCTTTACTCACGGGGGAAGGTTCACCCCTCCACTTT.

The table lists this clonotype with many counts. This sequence joins TRBV7-9 and TRBJ2-3; the D call may be TRBD1 or TRBD2 (5 bases each). V shed 5 bases and J shed 6 bases, with 9 bases lying between them. The CDR3 is 12 residues long. Per the germline V gene, CDR1 is SEHNR and CDR2 is FQNEAQ (reference sequence). CDR3 DNA sequence: TGTGCCAGCAGCGGGACCTGGGATACGCAGTATTTT. It codes for CASSGTWDTQYF. The complete variable domain, with remaining parts taken from reference TRBV7-9 and TRBJ2-3, reads DTGVSQNPRHKITKRGQNVTFRCDPISEHNRLYWYRQTLGQGPEFLTYFQNEAQLEKSRLLSDRFSAERPKGSFSTLEIQRTEQGDSAMYLCASSGTWDTQYFGPGTRLTVL.

This clonotype was seen repeatedly, ten times or more. The chain has TRBV5-1 and TRBJ2-7; no clear D gene. Per germline, CDR1 SGHRS and CDR2 YFSETQ. The CDR3 is 14 residues long. Trimming pared 0 bases from V and 3 bases from J, leaving 10 bases between. The CDR3, as DNA: TGCGCCAGCAGCTTGGCGGGTGGGTACTACGAGCAGTACTTC. Translated, it gives CASSLAGGYYEQYF.

Many counts were recorded for this clonotype. This sequence joins TRBV3-1 and TRBJ1-2; D gene uncertain. V lost 2 bases and J 8 bases, leaving 12 bases between the germline ends. Per the germline V gene, CDR1 is LGHDT and CDR2 is YNNKEL (reference sequence). The CDR3 totals 13 residues. The CDR3 is CASSQTPAGGYTF. The CDR3 DNA reads as TGTGCCAGCAGCCAAACGCCCGCTGGCGGCTACACCTTC. Full variable domain (rest looked up from reference TRBV3-1 and TRBJ1-2): DTAVSQTPKYLVTQMGNDKSIKCEQNLGHDTMYWYKQDSKKFLKIMFSYNNKELIINETVPNRFSPKSPDKAHLNLHINSLELGDSAVYFCASSQTPAGGYTFGSGTRLTVV.

This clonotype has at least ten counts. The CDR3: CSVVAQGAHTGELFF. The DNA for the CDR3 is TGCAGCGTTGTAGCCCAGGGGGCACACACCGGGGAGCTGTTTTTT. This rearrangement joins TRBV29-1 to TRBJ2-2; 8 nucleotides align to TRBD1. Unmatched junction bases numbered 7, after V lost 4 bases and J lost 3 bases. Per the germline V gene, CDR1 is SQVTM and CDR2 is ANQGSEA. The CDR3 is 15 residues long.

This clonotype was recorded many times. The V and J genes are TRBV9 and TRBJ2-1; D not resolved. V was shortened by 4 bases and J by 8 bases, with 25 bases between the two germline ends. The CDR3 consists of 17 residues. CDR1 and CDR2 (germline): SGDLS, YYNGEE. The CDR3, as DNA: TGTGCCAGCAGCTTTGAGACACGGGCCATTTACCCCCATGAGCAGTTCTTC. It yields the protein CASSFETRAIYPHEQFF.

This clonotype has at least ten counts. The chain employs TRBV7-3 and TRBJ2-2; D unresolved. V lost 0 bases and J 0 bases, leaving 8 bases between the germline ends. Germline V gives CDR1 SGHTA, CDR2 FQGTGA. The CDR3 is 16 amino acids. The CDR3 protein is CASSLTSVSNTGELFF. In DNA form, the CDR3 reads TGTGCCAGCAGCTTAACGTCGGTTTCGAACACCGGGGAGCTGTTTTTT.

The chain joins TRBV15 to TRBJ2-3; 9 bases are a match to TRBD1. The ends lost 0 bases at V and 0 bases at J; junction bases unmatched: 7. This CDR3 has 18 residues. Germline values: CDR1 LNHNV, CDR2 YYDKDF (reference sequence). Here the CDR3 DNA reads TGTGCCACCAGCAGAGAGGGGACAGGGAACCCCAGCACAGATACGCAGTATTTT. Translation: CATSREGTGNPSTDTQYF.

This clonotype appeared many times. The chain recombines TRBV7-2 with TRBJ2-3, with 14 bases matching TRBD2. V gave up 6 bases and J gave up 1 base; unmatched junction bases: 6. The germline CDR1 and CDR2 sequences are SGHTA and FQGNSA. The length of the CDR3 is 17 residues. CDR3 sequence reads: CASSRLAGGPGTDTQYF. In DNA form, the CDR3 reads TGTGCCAGCAGTCGACTAGCGGGAGGGCCGGGCACAGATACGCAGTATTTT. Full variable domain (outside the CDR3, taken from reference TRBV7-2 and TRBJ2-3): GAGVSQSPSNKVTEKGKDVELRCDPISGHTALYWYRQSLGQGLEFLIYFQGNSAPDKSGLPSDRFSAERTGGSVSTLTIQRTQQEDSAVYLCASSRLAGGPGTDTQYFGPGTRLTVL.

This clonotype was counted many times. The chain links TRBV9 to TRBJ2-7; no firm D call. V was cut by 6 bases and J by 5 bases, with 9 bases left in between. This CDR3 spans 11 amino acids. Germline CDR1 and CDR2: SGDLS and YYNGEE. CDR3: CASTWVDEQYF. The CDR3 DNA sequence: TGTGCCAGCACCTGGGTCGACGAGCAGTACTTC.

The gene calls are TRBV11-2 and TRBJ2-7; 7 bases align to TRBD2. This CDR3 is 15 amino acids long. The trim removed 1 base at V and 3 bases at J, leaving 6 bases unmatched. Per the germline V gene, CDR1 is SGHAT and CDR2 is FQNNGV. In nucleotides, the CDR3 is TGTGCCAGCAGCTTAGTATGGCGGGGGAGCTACGAGCAGTACTTC. Translated: CASSLVWRGSYEQYF. Filled out from reference TRBV11-2 and TRBJ2-7, the complete variable domain reads EAGVAQSPRYKIIEKRQSVAFWCNPISGHATLYWYQQILGQGPKLLIQFQNNGVVDDSQLPKDRFSAERLKGVDSTLKIQPAKLEDSAVYLCASSLVWRGSYEQYFGPGTRLTVT.